This T cell receptor (beta chain) was profiled in a study of blood T cell repertoires in COVID-19. This table comes from immunoSEQ multiplex PCR, and its TCRdb copy is limited to in-frame clones, with some not included. The data hold about 150,000 clones, with 87% observed a single time. Sequencing was performed on peripheral blood. This TCR was recovered from a man in his fifties or sixties with active COVID-19.

DNA for the CDR3: TGTGCCAGCAGCAGACAGATCGACTATGGCTACACCTTC. This encodes CASSRQIDYGYTF. The chain carries TRBV6-5 and TRBJ1-2, with a weak D call TRBD1 (5 bases). The length of the CDR3 is 13 residues. The V gene lost 6 bases and the J gene lost 3 bases, with 11 bases spanning the gap. Germline values: CDR1 MNHEY, CDR2 SVGAGI.